This T cell receptor beta chain comes out of a study of CD8+ T cells in alopecia areata. Reverse transcription of extracted RNA yielded cDNA, which provided the sequencing template. Sequenced by immunoSEQ multiplex PCR; TCRdb stores in-frame clones only, minus some. The table lists about 98,000 clones, 35% to 50% of them singletons. V lost 6 bases to trimming and J lost 1 base; unmatched junction nucleotides: 14. CDR1 is MNHEY, CDR2 SMNVEV, per germline (reference sequence). The CDR3 totals 19 residues. Both peripheral blood and punch biopsies of lesional scalp skin were obtained from patients who had alopecia areata.

Sequenced: CD4+ T cells sorted from blood. The V and J genes are TRBV27 and TRBJ2-1, with TRBD2 matching over 11 bases. This receptor was taken from a human donor with alopecia areata. The CDR3 protein is CASSDKGSGRAGSYNEQFF. CDR3 nucleotides: TGTGCCAGCAGCGATAAGGGTAGCGGGAGGGCCGGATCCTACAATGAGCAGTTCTTC.